This T cell receptor beta chain came from a study of shared clonotypes between healthy human individuals. Trimming removed 5 bases from V and 7 bases from J, with 12 bases in between. CDR1 and CDR2 from the germline V gene are SEHNR and FQNEAQ (reference sequence). This CDR3 contains 12 residues. Profiled with immunoSEQ multiplex PCR; TCRdb holds only in-frame clones, not every one. The data contain some 530,000 clones, almost 80% of them seen just once; the ten biggest clones take up 9.5% to 15%. This clone turned up a few times. The source is a woman between 35 and 50 years old in good health. Some clones in this sample may be carry-over from other donors' samples. Sequencing was done on a sample of PBMCs. The chain combines TRBV7-9 with TRBJ2-7; no firm D call. The CDR3 loop reads CASSLSFGEQYF. CDR3 bases: TGTGCCAGCAGCCTTTCGTTCGGAGAGCAGTACTTC.